This TCR beta chain was sequenced for a study of T-cell reconstitution after alpha-beta-depleted transplantation in children (dated by TCRdb to about 2016). Some background on the complete study: Using TCR repertoire profiling, the study followed T-cell immune reconstitution in a quantitative way in children after TCRalphabeta/CD19-depleted allogeneic hematopoietic cell transplantation.

Library method: PCR. Sequencing was performed on an Illumina HiSeq 2500. Molecular barcoding was employed in the preparation of TCR libraries, with unique molecular identifiers being used to normalize TCRbeta repertoire quantification. The public reads were reanalyzed by TCRdb: fastp trimming at Q25, MiXCR alignment, in-frame beta chains only. A single entry per CDR3 protein holds the most common genes and DNA from its merged rows. The sample has approximately 590,000 distinct CDR3 sequences on record, 10% of them singletons. The ten biggest clones cover 3.5% to 5% of the sample. This clonotype was counted many times. The target of this receptor is not known. No per-base quality is available; no much larger clone lies one base away. The specimen comprised PBMCs from the stem cell graft donor, sampled from the stem cell graft. This sequence was found in a human donor who donated a stem cell graft to a child with acute myeloid leukemia.

CDR3 region: CASSYSTGGFMNTEAFF. The nucleotide sequence is given as TGTGCCAGCAGTTACTCAACAGGGGGCTTCATGAACACTGAAGCTTTCTTT. The chain is assembled from TRBV6-5 and TRBJ1-1; 9 bases in the middle match TRBD1. The CDR3 contains 17 residues, cysteine and phenylalanine counted. Of the read, only the CDR3 DNA is kept; its 51 bases are in frame from base 1. The germline V gene provides CDR1 MNHEY and CDR2 SVGAGI. Germline trimming: 0 bases from V, 0 bases from J; junction bases outside gene matches: 5.